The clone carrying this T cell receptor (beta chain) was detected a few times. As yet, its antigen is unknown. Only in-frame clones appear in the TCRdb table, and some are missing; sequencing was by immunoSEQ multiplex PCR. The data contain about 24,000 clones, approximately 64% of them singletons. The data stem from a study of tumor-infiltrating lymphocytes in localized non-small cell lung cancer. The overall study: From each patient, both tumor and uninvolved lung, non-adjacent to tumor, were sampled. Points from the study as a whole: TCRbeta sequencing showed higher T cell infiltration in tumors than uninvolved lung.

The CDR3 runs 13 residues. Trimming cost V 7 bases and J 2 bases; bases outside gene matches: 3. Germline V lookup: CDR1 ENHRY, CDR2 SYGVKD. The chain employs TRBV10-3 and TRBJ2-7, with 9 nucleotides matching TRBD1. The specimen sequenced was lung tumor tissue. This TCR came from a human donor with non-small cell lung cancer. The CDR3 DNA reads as TGTGCCATCAACCGGGACAGGGCCTACGAGCAGTACTTC. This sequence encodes CAINRDRAYEQYF.